This T cell receptor beta chain is from a study of OX40 agonist ivuxolimab in advanced cancers. Generated by immunoSEQ multiplex PCR, the TCRdb table keeps only in-frame clones and is missing some. The sample comprises more than 45,000 clones, approximately 85% of which are singletons, and 9.9% rests with the top ten. Sequences were derived from CD4+ or CD8+ T cells sorted from blood, sampled in a trial of the OX40 agonist ivuxolimab. This TCR came from an adult with an advanced solid tumor such as melanoma, head and neck, liver or kidney cancer.

The CDR3 nucleotides read TGCAGCGTTGAAGAATCAAGGGACAATGAGCAGTTCTTC. This encodes CSVEESRDNEQFF. The rearrangement uses TRBV29-1 and TRBJ2-1; D is uncertain. This CDR3 spans 13 amino acids. Trimming removed 0 bases at V and 5 bases at J, with 8 bases between. The V gene's germline CDR1 is SQVTM and CDR2 ANQGSEA.